The clone carrying this T cell receptor (beta chain) appeared many times. The antigen is unknown. The V end was cut by 4 bases, the J end by 8 bases, with 12 bases between. Germline CDR1 reads SGDLS; CDR2 reads YYNGEE. CDR3 length: 13 amino acids. This entry is derived from a study of CD8 T cells in ankylosing spondylitis. 5'-RACE, quantitative and with molecular barcodes, yielded the TCR beta libraries. In TCRdb, the 5' RACE reads were re-called with MiXCR into one record per CDR3 protein. The sample lists some 140,000 distinct CDR3 sequences, 6% to 8% occurring once. The study, taken as a whole, reports: There was reportedly significant enrichment of clones that were disease-linked in matched ankylosing spondylitis synovial fluid. Peripheral blood samples showed relatively rare disease-linked clones, and these clones were CD8+. Roughly eight highly homologous variants formed a TCR beta motif that appeared characteristic of ankylosing spondylitis blood.

This chain connects TRBV9 to TRBJ1-4; no clear D. The receptor's source is a female donor with ankylosing spondylitis or in good health (not recorded which). Sample: blood, either unsorted or a sorted T cell fraction (not recorded which). Here the CDR3 DNA reads TGTGCCAGCAGCCCAGGACCTGCGGAAAAACTGTTTTTT. Its protein product is CASSPGPAEKLFF. The full variable domain, rest sourced from reference TRBV9 and TRBJ1-4, is DSGVTQTPKHLITATGQRVTLRCSPRSGDLSVYWYQQSLDQGLQFLIQYYNGEERAKGNILERFSAQQFPDLHSELNLSSLELGDSALYFCASSPGPAEKLFFGSGTQLSVL.